What follows is one TCR beta chain and its context. Its specific antigen is unknown. No per-base quality is available; no much larger clone lies one base away. Whole blood was collected in K2EDTA tubes by collaborating institutions according to the institutions' own protocols. Collaborator samples were shipped for TCRbeta analysis as frozen whole blood, isolated PBMCs, or DNA extracted from either sample type. According to the germline V gene, CDR1 reads MGHRA and CDR2 reads YSYEKL. The junction shows trimming of 4 bases on V and 3 bases on J, plus 9 bases between the germline ends. Spanning cysteine to phenylalanine, the CDR3 consists of 13 amino acids. Solely the CDR3 DNA is kept, with 39 bases framed from the first base. The source of the sample is a study of blood T cell repertoires in COVID-19 (dated by TCRdb to 2020 to 2022). With respect to the entire study: The collaborator samples originated in the United States, Italy and Spain and spanned the acute and convalescent phases of COVID-19. The prospective study material was composed of cDNA or gDNA derived from T cells, B-cell-depleted T cells, or PBMCs. Deeply sampled blood TCRbeta repertoires from subjects exposed to, actively infected with, or recovered from COVID-19 were included in the dataset. A freely available public database, intended as a resource for researchers studying the immune response to SARS-CoV-2, is where the repertoires were released. Samples were obtained from the ongoing ImmuneRACE study (first 160 participants) and from approximately 1,200 subjects provided by 6 global collaborators. The sample metadata nearly always contained a de-identified subject ID, COVID-19 status, age in years and sex. Where available, HLA class I and class II types were obtained from metadata supplied by the sample provider rather than from assay-based typing.

The full study reports these points: The amount of clinical and demographic metadata varied by source and participant and was provided uncurated.

The immunoSEQ Assay, a bias-controlled multiplex PCR, was used to amplify TCRbeta CDR3 regions from genomic DNA. Concerning the study's data processing: The number of nucleated cells in each sample was estimated by amplification of reference gene primers within the assay. To quantify the absolute abundance of each unique TCRbeta CDR3 rearrangement, sequence reads were collapsed and filtered. For each sample, productive Simpson clonality was calculated by taking the square root of Simpson's diversity index across productive rearrangements. Drawn from immuneACCESS, this table holds only the in-frame rearrangements with V and J called that TCRdb kept. Clones are partly lost; checked studies trace under half to an unresolved V gene and leave the rest unexplained. V and J calls and clone size are given by that table; D and trimming were obtained from the DNA. The table for this sample lists approximately 94,000 clones; over 80% of them were counted only once. The ten largest clones capture roughly 13% of the sample.

The sequence is built from TRBV4-1 and TRBJ1-1; the D gene is unclear. This TCR derives from a man aged 45-65 years with active or convalescent COVID-19. The sample consisted of peripheral blood. The CDR3 is CASSPLRDTEAFF. At the DNA level, the sequence is TGCGCCAGCAGCCCCCTGAGGGACACTGAAGCTTTCTTT.